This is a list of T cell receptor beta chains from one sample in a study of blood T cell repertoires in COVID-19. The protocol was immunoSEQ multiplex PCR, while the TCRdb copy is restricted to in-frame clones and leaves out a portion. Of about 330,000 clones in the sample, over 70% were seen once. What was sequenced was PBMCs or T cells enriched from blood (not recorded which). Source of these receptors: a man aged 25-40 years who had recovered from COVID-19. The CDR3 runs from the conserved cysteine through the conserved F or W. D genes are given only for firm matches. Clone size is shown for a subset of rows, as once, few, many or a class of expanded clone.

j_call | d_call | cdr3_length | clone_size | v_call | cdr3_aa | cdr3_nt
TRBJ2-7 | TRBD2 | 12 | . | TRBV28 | CASRGLVHEQYF | TGTGCCAGCAGGGGACTAGTCCACGAGCAGTACTTC
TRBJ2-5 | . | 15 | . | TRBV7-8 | CASSYARGPQETQYF | TGTGCCAGCAGCTACGCGCGGGGGCCCCAAGAGACCCAGTACTTC
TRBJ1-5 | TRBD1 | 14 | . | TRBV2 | CASSEGDRNQPQHF | TGTGCCAGCAGTGAAGGGGACAGGAATCAGCCCCAGCATTTT
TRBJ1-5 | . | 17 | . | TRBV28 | CASSSDRRELSNQPQHF | TGTGCCAGCAGTAGTGACAGGCGGGAGTTGAGCAATCAGCCCCAGCATTTT
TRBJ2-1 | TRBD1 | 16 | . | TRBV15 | CATSREIGGSWDEQFF | TGTGCCACCAGCAGAGAGATAGGGGGCTCTTGGGATGAGCAGTTCTTC
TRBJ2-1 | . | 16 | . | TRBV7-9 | CASSLIGWSSYNEQFF | TGTGCCAGCAGCTTAATTGGGTGGAGCTCCTACAATGAGCAGTTCTTC
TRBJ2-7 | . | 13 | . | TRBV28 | CASTSDSSYEQYF | TGTGCCAGCACCTCCGACAGCTCCTACGAGCAGTACTTC
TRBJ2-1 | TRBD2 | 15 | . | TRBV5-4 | CASSRTSGGEGEQFF | TGTGCCAGCAGCAGAACTAGCGGGGGGGAGGGTGAGCAGTTCTTC
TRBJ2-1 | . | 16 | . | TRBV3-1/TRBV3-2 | CASTRAGLSSYNEQFF | TGTGCCAGCACTAGGGCAGGGTTGAGCTCCTACAATGAGCAGTTCTTC
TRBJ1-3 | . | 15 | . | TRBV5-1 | CASSLGDIAGNTIYF | TGCGCCAGCAGCTTGGGTGACATCGCTGGAAACACCATATATTTT
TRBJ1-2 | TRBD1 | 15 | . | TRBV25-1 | CASSEGTAGNYGYTF | TGTGCCAGCAGTGAAGGGACAGCGGGTAACTATGGCTACACCTTC
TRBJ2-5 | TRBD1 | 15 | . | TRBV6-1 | CASSEAIAGGQTQYF | TGTGCCAGCAGTGAAGCTATCGCAGGGGGACAGACCCAGTACTTC
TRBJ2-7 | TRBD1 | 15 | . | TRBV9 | CASSPNGQGYYEQYF | TGTGCCAGCAGCCCAAATGGACAGGGCTACTACGAGCAGTACTTC
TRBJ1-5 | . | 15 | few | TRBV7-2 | CASSPWVGVFQPQHF | TGTGCCAGCAGCCCCTGGGTAGGGGTATTCCAGCCCCAGCATTTT
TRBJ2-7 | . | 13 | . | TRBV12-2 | CASRLDGSYEQYF | TGTGCAAGTCGCTTAGATGGCAGTTACGAGCAGTACTTC
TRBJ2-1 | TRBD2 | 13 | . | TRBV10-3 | CAIRETSGNEQFF | TGTGCCATCAGGGAGACTAGCGGGAATGAGCAGTTCTTC
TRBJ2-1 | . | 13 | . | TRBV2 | CASSNREYNEQFF | TGTGCCAGCAGCAACAGGGAGTACAATGAGCAGTTCTTC
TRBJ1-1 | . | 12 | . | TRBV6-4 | CASSDGATEAFF | TGTGCCAGCAGTGATGGGGCGACTGAAGCTTTCTTT
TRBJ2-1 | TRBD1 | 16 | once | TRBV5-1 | CASTQTPGQGANEQFF | TGCGCCAGCACCCAAACGCCGGGACAGGGGGCGAATGAGCAGTTCTTC
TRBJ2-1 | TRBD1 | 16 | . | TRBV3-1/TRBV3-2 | CASSQSWAGGHNEQFF | TGTGCCAGCAGCCAGTCCTGGGCAGGGGGCCACAATGAGCAGTTCTTC
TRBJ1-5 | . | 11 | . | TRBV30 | CAWREYQPQHF | TGTGCCTGGAGGGAGTATCAGCCCCAGCATTTT
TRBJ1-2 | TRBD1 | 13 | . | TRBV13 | CASRRQGAGGYTF | TGTGCCAGCAGGAGACAGGGGGCCGGGGGCTACACCTTC
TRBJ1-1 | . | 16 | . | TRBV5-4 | CASSLIGGTVNTEAFF | TGTGCCAGCAGCTTGATCGGGGGTACAGTGAACACTGAAGCTTTCTTT
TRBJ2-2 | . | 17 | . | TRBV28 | CASSLSPGHRNTGELFF | TGTGCCAGCAGTTTAAGCCCGGGACACCGGAACACCGGGGAGCTGTTTTTT
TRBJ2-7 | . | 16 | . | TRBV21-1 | CASRGGHTGLSYEQYF | TGTGCCAGCAGGGGCGGTCATACGGGACTTAGTTACGAGCAGTACTTC
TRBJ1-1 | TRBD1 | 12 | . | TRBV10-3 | CATQGADTEAFF | TGTGCTACGCAGGGGGCAGACACTGAAGCTTTCTTT
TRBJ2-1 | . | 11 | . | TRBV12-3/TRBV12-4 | CASSNAEKQFF | TGTGCCAGCAGCAACGCGGAGAAGCAGTTCTTC
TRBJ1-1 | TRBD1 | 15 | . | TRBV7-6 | CASSLGTGWNTEAFF | TGTGCCAGCAGCTTAGGGACAGGTTGGAACACTGAAGCTTTCTTT
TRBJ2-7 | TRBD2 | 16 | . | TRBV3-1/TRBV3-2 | CASSQGLAGPNYEQYF | TGTGCCAGCAGCCAAGGCCTAGCGGGGCCTAACTACGAGCAGTACTTC
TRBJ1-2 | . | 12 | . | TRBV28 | CASSFRGYGYTF | TGTGCCAGCAGTTTCCGGGGCTATGGCTACACCTTC
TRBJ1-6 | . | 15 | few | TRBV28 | CASIPDRPRNSPLHF | TGTGCCAGCATCCCCGACAGACCGCGTAATTCACCCCTCCACTTT